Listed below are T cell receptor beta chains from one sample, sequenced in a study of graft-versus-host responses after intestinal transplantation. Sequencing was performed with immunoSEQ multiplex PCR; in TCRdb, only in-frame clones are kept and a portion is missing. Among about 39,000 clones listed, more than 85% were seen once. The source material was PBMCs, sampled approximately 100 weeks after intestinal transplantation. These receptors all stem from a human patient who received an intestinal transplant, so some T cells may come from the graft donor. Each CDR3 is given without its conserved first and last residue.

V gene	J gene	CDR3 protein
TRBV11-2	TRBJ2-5	ASSLALQETQY
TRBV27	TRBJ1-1	ASSFTPRGLLRGTEAF
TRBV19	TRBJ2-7	ASSIGASGSYEQY
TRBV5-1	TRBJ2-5	ASSYDSGTSVVQETQY
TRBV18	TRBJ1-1	ASSPPRRQGAKDTEAF
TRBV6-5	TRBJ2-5	ASSYSGGETQY
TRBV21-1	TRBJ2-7	ASSFAGGGLSWYEQY
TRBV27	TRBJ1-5	ASSPWGLSNQPQH
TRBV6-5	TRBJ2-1	ASSQLAGGNEQF
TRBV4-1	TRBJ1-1	ASSQAFGVYTEAF
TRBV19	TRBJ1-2	ASRDSQSFYGYT
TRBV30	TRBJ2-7	AWTAGTGEYEQY
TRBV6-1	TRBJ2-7	ASSVGHYEQY
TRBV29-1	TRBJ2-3	SVRRYSTDTQY
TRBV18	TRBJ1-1	ASSPGVDTEAF
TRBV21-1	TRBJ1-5	ASSKLGPPRHQPQH
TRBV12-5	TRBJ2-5	ASGARGGTYQETQY
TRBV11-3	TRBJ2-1	ASSSSGYNEQF
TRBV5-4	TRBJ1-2	ASSFRGADGYT
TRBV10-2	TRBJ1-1	ASSERGLMAREAF
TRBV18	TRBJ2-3	ASSLATDTQY
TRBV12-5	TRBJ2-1	ASGLVQGYNEQF
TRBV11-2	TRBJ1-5	ASSLVGGALNQPQH
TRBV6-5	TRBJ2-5	ASSYNSRLAEETQY